Below, 25 T cell receptor beta chains from the same sample are listed, as sequenced in a study. One entry per CDR3 protein, called by TCRdb with MiXCR from the RT-PCR reads. The top ten clones hold about 3.9% of a sample with hundreds of thousands of distinct CDR3 sequences, 14% of them seen once. The specimen sequenced was memory CD4+ T cells from blood. Receptors originate from a female donor in good health, serving as a healthy control.

This clonotype was seen a few times. The rearrangement links TRBV24-1 to TRBJ2-3; a weak D match, TRBD2 (6 bases). Germline CDR1 KGHDR, CDR2 SFDVKD. The CDR3 contains 18 residues. V lost 5 bases, J lost 2 bases, and 22 bases lay in between. The CDR3 nucleotides are TGTGCCACCAGTGCCCTCGCGGGACCGGGTTGGGACACAGATACGCAGTATTTT. It translates to CATSALAGPGWDTDTQYF.

This chain connects TRBV6-5 to TRBJ2-7; TRBD2 is a possible D gene (6 bases). V shed 6 bases and J shed 4 bases, with 22 bases lying between them. This CDR3 region has 16 residues. CDR1 MNHEY and CDR2 SVGAGI come from the germline V gene. This chain's CDR3 is CASSEIGSGRPYEQYF. DNA for the CDR3: TGTGCCAGCAGCGAGATCGGGAGCGGTCGACCTTACGAGCAGTACTTC.

This clonotype was observed at least ten times. This chain joins TRBV20-1 and TRBJ2-1; 9 bases map to TRBD2. The V gene's germline CDR1 is DFQATT and CDR2 SNEGSKA (reference sequence). This CDR3 contains 17 residues. The V segment lost 5 bases and the J segment 0 bases; nucleotides outside the gene matches: 11. The CDR3 reads CSAQGLAGRSSYNEQFF. In DNA, the CDR3 is TGCAGTGCTCAGGGGCTAGCGGGGCGAAGCTCCTACAATGAGCAGTTCTTC.

This clonotype has just a few counts. V is TRBV12-3 or TRBV12-4 and J is TRBJ2-7; 8 bases fit TRBD1. V shed 3 bases and J 5 bases; nucleotides not matched to a gene: 6. This CDR3 region has 14 residues. CDR3 amino acids: CASSFSDRDHEQYF. CDR3 nucleotide sequence: TGTGCCAGCAGTTTTTCGGACAGGGACCACGAGCAGTACTTC.

This clonotype turned up a few times. The chain is built from TRBV5-1 and TRBJ2-7; 7 bases match TRBD1. This CDR3 comprises 15 residues. After removal of 4 bases from V and 4 bases from J, the junction contained 11 bases not matched to a gene. Germline V CDR1 and CDR2: SGHRS, YFSETQ. This chain's CDR3 is CASSTGTASGYEQYF. The CDR3 region has the DNA TGCGCCAGCAGCACCGGGACAGCCAGCGGATACGAGCAGTACTTC.

This clonotype was found many times. The chain couples TRBV7-2 to TRBJ2-7; perhaps TRBD1 as D (6 bases). V shed 3 bases and J shed 0 bases, with 9 bases lying between them. CDR3 size: 14 residues. The germline V gene encodes CDR1 SGHTA and CDR2 FQGNSA. The CDR3 reads CASSFDRFSYEQYF. The CDR3, as DNA: TGTGCCAGCAGCTTCGACAGGTTCTCCTACGAGCAGTACTTC. The full variable domain, completed using reference TRBV7-2 and TRBJ2-7, is GAGVSQSPSNKVTEKGKDVELRCDPISGHTALYWYRQSLGQGLEFLIYFQGNSAPDKSGLPSDRFSAERTGGSVSTLTIQRTQQEDSAVYLCASSFDRFSYEQYFGPGTRLTVT.

In this sample, this clonotype turned up many times. V and J are TRBV12-3 or TRBV12-4 and TRBJ2-7; possible D gene TRBD2, 6 bases. CDR3 size: 12 residues. V dropped 3 bases and J dropped 6 bases, with 9 bases sitting between them. CDR3 in amino acids: CASSFYGGEQYF. The CDR3, as DNA: TGTGCCAGCAGTTTCTACGGGGGCGAGCAGTACTTC.

This clonotype has only a few counts. The rearrangement uses TRBV6-2 or TRBV6-3 and TRBJ1-2, with 9 bases that match TRBD1. Germline trimming cut 3 bases from V and 3 bases from J; bases unmatched to any gene: 5. Germline CDR1 is MNHEY and CDR2 is SVGEGT. CDR3 size: 15 residues. The CDR3 reads CASSYSTGGDYGYTF. DNA of the CDR3: TGTGCCAGCAGTTATTCGACAGGGGGTGACTATGGCTACACCTTC.

This clonotype was seen a handful of times. This chain joins TRBV2 and TRBJ1-1; D is ambiguous. The CDR3 is 13 amino acids. Germline V CDR1 and CDR2: SNHLY, FYNNEI. Trimming took off 11 bases at V and 0 bases at J, with 13 bases between the two ends. DNA of the CDR3: TGTGCCGGAGCTCGGACCGTGAACACTGAAGCTTTCTTT. This encodes CAGARTVNTEAFF.

The V gene is TRBV18, the J gene TRBJ1-1; D uncertain. There are 14 residues in the CDR3. Between the trimmed V and J ends, which lost 4 bases and 1 base, there was a span of 10 bases. The germline V gene has CDR1 KGHSH and CDR2 LQKENI. CDR3 sequence reads: CASSLSTRNTEAFF. CDR3 DNA sequence: TGTGCCAGCTCACTGTCTACACGGAACACTGAAGCTTTCTTT.

The gene calls are TRBV7-2 and TRBJ1-5, with 7 bases lining up with TRBD1. With 2 bases clipped from V and 6 bases from J, the junction kept 4 bases outside the gene matches. The CDR3 is 14 residues long. Per germline, CDR1 SGHTA and CDR2 FQGNSA. CDR3 protein: CASSLKQGSQPQHF. The CDR3 coding sequence is TGTGCCAGCAGCTTAAAACAGGGGTCTCAGCCCCAGCATTTT.

This clonotype has at least ten counts. The chain employs TRBV20-1 and TRBJ2-5; the D gene could be TRBD1 or TRBD2 (5 bases each). There are 11 residues in the CDR3. Germline lookup yields CDR1 DFQATT and CDR2 SNEGSKA (reference sequence). Here the CDR3 DNA reads TGCACGGGGCAGTACCAAGAGACCCAGTACTTC. This gives the protein CTGQYQETQYF.

The rearrangement links TRBV20-1 to TRBJ1-1; D may be TRBD1 (5 bases). CDR1 and CDR2 (germline): DFQATT, SNEGSKA (reference sequence). The CDR3 loop spans 16 amino acids. V lost 3 bases, J lost 0 bases, and 17 bases lay in between. This chain's CDR3 is CSASPAGGTLNTEAFF. CDR3 nucleotide sequence: TGCAGTGCTAGTCCTGCTGGGGGAACTCTGAACACTGAAGCTTTCTTT.

This clonotype was observed a handful of times. One end of the junction fails to match germline, which may point to a read error. This sequence joins TRBV7-7 and TRBJ2-7; D is uncertain. The germline gives CDR1 SSHAT, CDR2 FNYEAQ (reference sequence). This CDR3 spans 9 amino acids. The CDR3, as DNA: TGTGCTAGCAGCTTAGAATCGGGCTTC. This sequence encodes CASSLESGF. Complete variable domain (other parts from reference TRBV7-7 and TRBJ2-7): GAGVSQSPRYKVTKRGQDVTLRCDPISSHATLYWYQQALGQGPEFLTYFNYEAQPDKSGLPSDRFSAERPEGSISTLTIQRTEQRDSAMYRCASSLESGFGPGTRLTVT.

The CDR3 DNA follows: TGCAGTGCTCGAGGGGACAGGGTAAGAGGGTCCTACGAGCAGTACTTC. Protein product: CSARGDRVRGSYEQYF. The rearrangement joins TRBV20-1 to TRBJ2-7, with 9 bases lining up with TRBD1. V was clipped by 5 bases and J by 1 base; unmatched bases: 12. CDR1 and CDR2 (germline): DFQATT, SNEGSKA (reference sequence). The CDR3 has 16 amino acids.

Worth noting for this clonotype: Since a much larger clone is just one base distant, this may be a read error. Likely a read error: the CDR3 ends without its conserved phenylalanine or tryptophan. The gene calls are TRBV5-1 and TRBJ2-7; 7 bases are shared with TRBD1. Germline V gene sequence: CDR1 SGHRS, CDR2 YFSETQ. Trimming took 4 bases from V and 2 from J; bases not matched to a gene: 6. The CDR3 is 14 residues long. DNA of the CDR3: TGCGCCAGCAGCAGAGGGGACAGCACCTACGAGCAGTACTTA. It yields the protein CASSRGDSTYEQYL.

V usage is TRBV24-1 and J usage is TRBJ1-2; D is ambiguous. CDR3 length: 14 residues. Germline V gene lookup returns CDR1 KGHDR and CDR2 SFDVKD. V was pared by 3 bases and J by 0 bases, with 7 bases between. The CDR3 reads CATSDPGPNYGYTF. CDR3 nucleotide sequence: TGTGCCACCAGTGATCCAGGACCTAACTATGGCTACACCTTC.

This clonotype was seen only a few times. The chain is built from TRBV10-3 and TRBJ2-2; 7 nucleotides align to TRBD2. Germline CDR1 and CDR2: ENHRY and SYGVKD. The V segment lost 2 bases and the J segment 6 bases; nucleotides outside the gene matches: 6. The CDR3 has 15 residues. The CDR3: CAISEVPREAGELFF. DNA of the CDR3: TGTGCCATCAGTGAGGTCCCACGGGAGGCCGGGGAGCTGTTTTTT.

This clonotype was observed a handful of times. This chain links TRBV24-1 with TRBJ1-5, with D possibly matching TRBD1 (6 bases). V gave up 3 bases and J gave up 7 bases, with 12 bases separating them. The V gene's germline CDR1 is KGHDR and CDR2 SFDVKD. The length of the CDR3 is 14 residues. The CDR3, as DNA: TGTGCCACCAGTGATACGCAGGGGAGACAGCCCCAGCATTTT. Amino acids: CATSDTQGRQPQHF.

V and J are TRBV20-1 and TRBJ2-7, with a weak D call TRBD1 (5 bases). Germline loops: CDR1 DFQATT, CDR2 SNEGSKA (reference sequence). With 3 bases removed from V and 2 bases from J, the gap between germline ends came to 8 bases. This CDR3 region has 12 residues. CDR3 residues: CSASRTTYEQYF. CDR3 sequence (DNA): TGCAGTGCTAGCAGGACAACCTACGAGCAGTACTTC.

The V gene is TRBV7-2, the J gene TRBJ2-2; TRBD1 matches at 11 bases. The CDR3 runs 15 residues. J lost 5 bases, V lost 5 bases, and 4 bases had no gene match. Germline V gives CDR1 SGHTA, CDR2 FQGNSA. CDR3 sequence reads: CASSPGQGATGELFF. Written as DNA, the CDR3 is TGTGCCAGCAGCCCCGGACAGGGGGCGACCGGGGAGCTGTTTTTT.

This chain links TRBV12-3 or TRBV12-4 with TRBJ2-5; 9 positions match TRBD1. The CDR3 totals 21 residues. Trimming cost V 6 bases and J 5 bases; bases outside gene matches: 28. The chain's CDR3 is CASSPSYPRFLEQGARETQYF. As DNA, the CDR3 is TGTGCCAGCAGCCCCTCCTATCCTCGCTTTCTCGAACAGGGGGCTCGTGAGACCCAGTACTTC.

This clonotype appeared a few times. The chain uses TRBV20-1 and TRBJ2-1; D possibly uses TRBD1 or TRBD2 (5 bases each). V shed 2 bases and J shed 10 bases, with 21 bases lying between them. The CDR3 sequence is 15 residues long. Looked up from germline, CDR1 is DFQATT and CDR2 is SNEGSKA (reference sequence). CDR3 amino acids: CSARPYGGEAREQFF. For the CDR3, the DNA is TGCAGTGCTAGACCCTATGGGGGAGAGGCTAGAGAGCAGTTCTTC.

This clonotype was observed a handful of times. The chain has TRBV7-6 and TRBJ2-5; D is uncertain. Germline V gene data show CDR1 as SGHVS and CDR2 as FNYEAQ. V was cut by 1 base and J by 5 bases, with 14 bases left in between. This CDR3 spans 15 amino acids. The CDR3 sequence is CASSLEVPSAETQYF. For the CDR3, the DNA is TGTGCCAGCAGCTTAGAAGTGCCAAGCGCGGAGACCCAGTACTTC.

The chain joins TRBV28 to TRBJ2-7; no firm D call. Germline V gives CDR1 MDHEN, CDR2 SYDVKM. Trimming removed 5 bases at V and 5 bases at J, with 16 bases between. The length of the CDR3 is 14 residues. Here the CDR3 reads CASSPPPKGHEQYF. CDR3 coding DNA: TGTGCCAGCAGTCCTCCCCCAAAGGGCCACGAGCAGTACTTC.